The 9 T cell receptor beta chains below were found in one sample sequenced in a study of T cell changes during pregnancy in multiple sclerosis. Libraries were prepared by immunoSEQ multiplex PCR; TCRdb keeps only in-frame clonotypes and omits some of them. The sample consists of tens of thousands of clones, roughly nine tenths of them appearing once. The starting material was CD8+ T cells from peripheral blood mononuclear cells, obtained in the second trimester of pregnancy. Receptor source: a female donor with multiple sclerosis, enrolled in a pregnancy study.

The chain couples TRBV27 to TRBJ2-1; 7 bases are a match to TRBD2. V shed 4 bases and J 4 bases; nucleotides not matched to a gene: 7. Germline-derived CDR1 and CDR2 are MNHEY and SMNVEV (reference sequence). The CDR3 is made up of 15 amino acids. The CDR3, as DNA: TGTGCCAGCAGTTCACGGGAGGACCTTTACAATGAGCAGTTCTTC. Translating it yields CASSSREDLYNEQFF.

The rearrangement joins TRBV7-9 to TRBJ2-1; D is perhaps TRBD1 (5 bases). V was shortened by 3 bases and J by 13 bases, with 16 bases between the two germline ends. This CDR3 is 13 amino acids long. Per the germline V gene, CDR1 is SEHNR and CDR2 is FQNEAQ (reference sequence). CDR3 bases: TGTGCCAGCAGCTTTCGGTGGAGACAGCCCCAGTTCTTC. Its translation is CASSFRWRQPQFF.

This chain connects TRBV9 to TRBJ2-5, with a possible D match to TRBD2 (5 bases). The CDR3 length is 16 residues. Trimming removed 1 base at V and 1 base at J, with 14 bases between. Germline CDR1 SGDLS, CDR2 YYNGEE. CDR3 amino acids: CASSVRGLEAQETQYF. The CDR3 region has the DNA TGTGCCAGCAGCGTAAGAGGGTTGGAGGCCCAAGAGACCCAGTACTTC.

The CDR3 bases are TGTGCCTCAACCGGACTAGCGGGAGCAGATACGCAGTATTTT. Protein: CASTGLAGADTQYF. The chain links TRBV10-3 to TRBJ2-3, with 13 bases identical to TRBD2. The CDR3 has 14 residues. The germline gives CDR1 ENHRY, CDR2 SYGVKD. V lost 11 bases to trimming and J lost 4 bases; unmatched junction nucleotides: 6.

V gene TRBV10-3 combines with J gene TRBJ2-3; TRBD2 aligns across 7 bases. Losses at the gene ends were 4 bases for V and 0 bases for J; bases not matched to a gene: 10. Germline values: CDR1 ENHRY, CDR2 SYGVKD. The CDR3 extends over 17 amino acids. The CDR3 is CAISVDQSGESTDTQYF. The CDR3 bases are TGTGCCATCAGTGTGGATCAGAGCGGGGAGAGCACAGATACGCAGTATTTT.

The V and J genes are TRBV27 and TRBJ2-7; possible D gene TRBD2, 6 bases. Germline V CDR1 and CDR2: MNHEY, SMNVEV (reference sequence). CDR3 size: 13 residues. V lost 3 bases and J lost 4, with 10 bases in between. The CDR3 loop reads CASSLGLLYEQYF. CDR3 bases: TGTGCCAGCAGTTTGGGACTCCTTTACGAGCAGTACTTC.

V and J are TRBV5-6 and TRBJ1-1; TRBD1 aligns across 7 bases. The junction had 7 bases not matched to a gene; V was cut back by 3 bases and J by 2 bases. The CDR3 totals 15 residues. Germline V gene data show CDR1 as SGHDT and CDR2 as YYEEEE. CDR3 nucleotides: TGTGCCAGCAGCTCGGAGGGGGCCGTAAACACTGAAGCTTTCTTT. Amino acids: CASSSEGAVNTEAFF.

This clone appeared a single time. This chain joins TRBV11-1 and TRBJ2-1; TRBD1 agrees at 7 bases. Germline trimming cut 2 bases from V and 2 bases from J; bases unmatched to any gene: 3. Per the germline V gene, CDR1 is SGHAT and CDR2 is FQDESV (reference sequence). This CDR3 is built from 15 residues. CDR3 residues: CASSLTTGPYNEQFF. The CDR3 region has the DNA TGTGCCAGCAGCTTAACGACAGGGCCCTACAATGAGCAGTTCTTC.

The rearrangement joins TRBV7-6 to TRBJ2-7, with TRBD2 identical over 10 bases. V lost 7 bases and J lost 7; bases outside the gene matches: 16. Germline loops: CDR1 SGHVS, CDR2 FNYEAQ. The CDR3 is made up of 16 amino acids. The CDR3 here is CASNPKIRERGGEQYF. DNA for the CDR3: TGTGCCAGCAACCCTAAAATACGAGAGCGGGGGGGTGAGCAGTACTTC.